This TCR beta chain was identified in a study of Ad26.COV2.S vaccination and SARS-CoV-2 variants. As regards this clone: Antigen: not known.

Points from the study as a whole: Spike-specific TCR breadth was greater after Ad26.COV2.S than placebo.

Profiling relied on immunoSEQ multiplex PCR, and the TCRdb table lists in-frame clones only, not all of them. The table lists around 300,000 clones, around 90% of them singletons. V lost 0 bases, J lost 1 base, and 5 bases lay in between. The CDR3 has 14 amino acids. In germline, CDR1 is MNHEY, CDR2 SVGAGI. Treatment: roughly 20 received Ad26.COV2.S at low or high dose, single or two shots; several received placebo; per-sample allocation not given. Sampling happened 63 days after the first vaccine or placebo injection. Boston provided a donor who was an adult aged 18-55 years. The sequence was obtained from a person aged 18 to 59 who received the Ad26.COV2.S COVID-19 vaccine or a placebo. Sequencing was performed on peripheral blood, taken in a trial of Ad26.COV2.S vaccine versus placebo. The rearrangement uses TRBV6-5 and TRBJ2-3; D not certain. The CDR3 nucleotides are TGTGCCAGCAGTTACTCGAGACGCACAGATACGCAGTATTTT. Its translation: CASSYSRRTDTQYF.